Below, 21 T cell receptor beta chains from the same sample are listed, as sequenced in a study of T cells in Graves' hyperthyroidism and ophthalmopathy. RNA transcripts gave rise to amplified TCR beta CDR3 regions. In the first-round RT-PCR of the TCR CDR3, the HTBI primer set was used. TCRdb itself ran the multiplex PCR reads through MiXCR, one entry per CDR3 protein. The data hold more than 300,000 distinct CDR3 sequences, with about a sixth observed a single time. The sequencing input was blood. These TCRs come from a woman in her 30s with Graves' hyperthyroidism that later progressed to Graves' ophthalmopathy.

The chain couples TRBV27 to TRBJ2-3, with no clear D. With 10 bases removed from V and 5 bases from J, the gap between germline ends came to 16 bases. The germline gives CDR1 MNHEY, CDR2 SMNVEV (reference sequence). The CDR3 consists of 13 residues. The CDR3 coding sequence is TGTGCCACCCGGAGAGGATCTGGAGATACGCAGTATTTT. Its protein product is CATRRGSGDTQYF.

This clonotype was detected a few times. In nucleotides, the CDR3 is TGTGCCAGCAGTGCCGATATGACCGGGGAGCTGTTTTTT. Translating gives CASSADMTGELFF. The chain uses TRBV6-1 and TRBJ2-2; D is unresolved. Trimming left V 4 bases short and J 5 bases short, with 8 bases between. There are 13 residues in the CDR3. The V gene's germline CDR1 is MNHNS and CDR2 SASEGT.

There are a few counts of this clonotype. The V gene is TRBV4-1, the J gene TRBJ2-7; 8 bases fit TRBD2. CDR1 MGHRA and CDR2 YSYEKL come from the germline V gene. J was trimmed by 3 bases and V by 1 base; bases with no gene match: 5. The CDR3 totals 15 residues. The CDR3 DNA sequence: TGCGCCAGCAGCCAAGTACTAGCGGAAAACTACGAGCAGTACTTC. Translation: CASSQVLAENYEQYF.

This clonotype was seen many times. The V and J genes are TRBV27 and TRBJ2-4; D is possibly TRBD1 (6 bases). Germline values: CDR1 MNHEY, CDR2 SMNVEV (reference sequence). The V end was cut by 6 bases, the J end by 15 bases, with 21 bases between. This CDR3 is 13 amino acids long. CDR3 amino acids: CASSRDAQGFRYF. CDR3 coding DNA: TGTGCCAGCAGCCGTGATGCCCAGGGGTTTAGGTACTTC.

This clonotype has ten or more counts. This chain's CDR3 is CASSSIAGGDDTQYF. CDR3 sequence (DNA): TGTGCCAGCAGCTCTATAGCGGGAGGGGACGATACGCAGTATTTT. The V and J genes are TRBV7-8 and TRBJ2-3, with 11 bases fitting TRBD2. Losses at the gene ends were 4 bases for V and 6 bases for J; bases not matched to a gene: 6. The CDR3 loop spans 15 amino acids. Germline values: CDR1 SGHVS, CDR2 FQNEAQ.

This clonotype was counted many times. The chain's CDR3 is CASHLGGGANVLTF. The CDR3 region has the DNA TGTGCCAGCCACTTGGGCGGTGGGGCCAACGTCCTGACTTTC. V and J are TRBV12-3 or TRBV12-4 and TRBJ2-6; no firm D call. The CDR3 consists of 14 residues. Trimming removed 8 bases from V and 3 bases from J, with 11 bases in between.

This clonotype has a count of ten or more. V usage is TRBV6-1 and J usage is TRBJ2-1; D unclear. The CDR3 is 15 amino acids. Trimming took off 8 bases at V and 0 bases at J, with 14 bases between the two ends. CDR1 and CDR2 (germline): MNHNS, SASEGT. CDR3 sequence (DNA): TGTGCCAGCCTGTCAGACCTAGGCTCCTACAATGAGCAGTTCTTC. Translated, it gives CASLSDLGSYNEQFF.

There are many counts of this clonotype. The chain combines TRBV7-8 with TRBJ2-5; 10 nucleotides align to TRBD1. This CDR3 contains 15 residues. V was pared by 5 bases and J by 5 bases, with 8 bases of the junction left unmatched. Germline CDR1 is SGHVS and CDR2 is FQNEAQ. CDR3 bases: TGTGCCAGCAGCCTCGGGACAGGGGATGCGGAGACCCAGTACTTC. Its translation: CASSLGTGDAETQYF.

This clonotype was detected a few times. DNA of the CDR3: TGTGCCAGCAGTGAACGTCTGCCCCAGCATTTT. This encodes CASSERLPQHF. J is TRBJ1-5 and V is TRBV6-1; unclear D gene. Looked up from germline, CDR1 is MNHNS and CDR2 is SASEGT. CDR3 size: 11 residues. Deletions cut 2 bases from V and 9 bases from J, with 5 bases between.

The chain has TRBV6-1 and TRBJ2-7; 12 bases are shared with TRBD2. CDR3 length: 16 amino acids. J was trimmed by 5 bases and V by 7 bases; bases with no gene match: 12. Germline CDR1 MNHNS, CDR2 SASEGT. The CDR3 spells CASIMTSGSKRDEQYF. The CDR3 bases are TGTGCCAGCATTATGACTAGCGGGAGTAAAAGAGACGAGCAGTACTTC.

This clonotype was picked up many times. The genes are TRBV2 and TRBJ1-5; no definite D call. Trimming cost V 7 bases and J 1 base, with 11 bases left between them. The germline V gene has CDR1 SNHLY and CDR2 FYNNEI. This CDR3 comprises 14 residues. CDR3 sequence: CASIDTLSNQPQHF. Written as DNA, the CDR3 is TGTGCCAGCATTGACACCCTAAGCAATCAGCCCCAGCATTTT.

There are many counts of this clonotype. The rearrangement links TRBV18 to TRBJ2-7; D gene uncertain. CDR1 and CDR2 (germline): KGHSH, LQKENI. The V end lost 3 bases, the J end lost 3 bases, and 9 bases lay between the germline ends. There are 13 residues in the CDR3. The CDR3 DNA is TGTGCCAGCTCACCCGGCGAGAGCTACGAGCAGTACTTC. Its translation: CASSPGESYEQYF.

The chain carries TRBV10-1 and TRBJ2-1, with D unresolved. In germline, CDR1 is WNHNN, CDR2 SYGVQD (reference sequence). This CDR3 comprises 15 residues. The germline V and J ends were trimmed by 6 bases and 0 bases, with 12 bases remaining between them. Here the CDR3 reads CASSPDWSSYNEQFF. CDR3 coding DNA: TGCGCCAGCAGCCCCGACTGGAGCTCCTACAATGAGCAGTTCTTC.

This clonotype has just a few counts. The chain joins TRBV10-3 to TRBJ2-1; D may be TRBD1 (6 bases). The V gene's germline CDR1 is ENHRY and CDR2 SYGVKD. CDR3 length: 20 residues. Deletions cut 2 bases from V and 8 bases from J, with 31 bases between. The CDR3 protein is CAISEPSGGRGRGERDEQFF. In nucleotides, the CDR3 is TGTGCCATCAGTGAGCCATCCGGAGGTAGGGGCAGGGGCGAAAGGGATGAGCAGTTCTTC.

This clonotype was detected many times. J is TRBJ2-3 and V is TRBV2; D is unclear. This CDR3 is built from 13 residues. Germline CDR1 reads SNHLY; CDR2 reads FYNNEI. V lost 4 bases to trimming and J lost 3 bases, with 8 bases between them. The DNA of the CDR3 is TGTGCCAGCAGTGGAAGGCAAACAGATACGCAGTATTTT. Residues: CASSGRQTDTQYF.

This clonotype occurred a few times. The chain combines TRBV20-1 with TRBJ2-3; 7 bases agree with TRBD2. This CDR3 has 15 residues. V was clipped by 3 bases and J by 0 bases; unmatched bases: 6. Per germline, CDR1 DFQATT and CDR2 SNEGSKA (reference sequence). This CDR3 reads CSASAPSGSTDTQYF. The DNA for the CDR3 is TGCAGTGCTAGTGCACCTAGCGGTAGCACAGATACGCAGTATTTT.

The chain joins TRBV4-1 to TRBJ1-3, with D tentatively TRBD1 (6 bases). There are 16 residues in the CDR3. V was trimmed by 3 bases and J by 0 bases, leaving 12 bases between them. CDR1 MGHRA and CDR2 YSYEKL come from the germline V gene. The CDR3 is CASSHPTGFSGNTIYF. The CDR3 nucleotides read TGCGCCAGCAGCCATCCTACAGGGTTCTCTGGAAACACCATATATTTT.

This clonotype has only a few counts. The CDR3 nucleotides are TGTGCCAGCAGCTTATTATCAGGAATTGGCTACACCTTC. Amino acid sequence: CASSLLSGIGYTF. The rearrangement uses TRBV7-9 and TRBJ1-2; D unclear. The V gene lost 2 bases and the J gene lost 7 bases, with 11 bases spanning the gap. The CDR3 covers 13 residues. CDR1 is SEHNR, CDR2 FQNEAQ, per germline (reference sequence).

The genes are TRBV19 and TRBJ2-1, with a weak D call TRBD2 (5 bases). The CDR3 contains 14 residues. CDR1 is LNHDA, CDR2 SQIVND, per germline (reference sequence). Trimming took off 5 bases at V and 5 bases at J, with 13 bases between the two ends. CDR3 amino acids: CASSVTGKNNEQFF. The CDR3 DNA is TGTGCCAGTAGTGTTACCGGGAAGAACAATGAGCAGTTCTTC.

This clonotype appeared a few times. This chain connects TRBV3-1 to TRBJ2-1; D not resolved. V lost 3 bases and J lost 0, with 15 bases in between. The CDR3 covers 17 residues. Germline loops: CDR1 LGHDT, CDR2 YNNKEL (reference sequence). CDR3 residues: CASSQFRPSSSYNEQFF. In DNA, the CDR3 is TGTGCCAGCAGCCAGTTTCGTCCTAGTAGCTCCTACAATGAGCAGTTCTTC.

The sample holds many counts of this clonotype. This chain links TRBV29-1 with TRBJ2-7; tentatively, D is TRBD2 (7 bases). Germline values: CDR1 SQVTM, CDR2 ANQGSEA. The CDR3 spans 13 residues. V gave up 7 bases and J gave up 0 bases, with 13 bases separating them. CDR3 DNA sequence: TGCAGCGCCGGGGGGCAGACCTCCTACGAGCAGTACTTC. Translating gives CSAGGQTSYEQYF.